Each of the 22 T cell receptor beta chains below was sequenced from the same sample in a study of T cell repertoires in cytomegalovirus infection. TCRdb reprocessed the reads via MiXCR and lists one record per CDR3 protein. The data hold about 320,000 distinct CDR3 sequences, with over 7.5% observed a single time. Sequenced material: PBMCs. The receptors shown here come from a human donor in good health (CMV status not recorded). Some clones in this sample may be carry-over from other donors' samples.

This clonotype was counted at least ten times. The chain joins TRBV7-8 to TRBJ2-3; tentatively, D is TRBD1 (6 bases). The CDR3 runs 14 residues. V was cut by 5 bases and J by 1 base, with 10 bases left in between. Looked up from germline, CDR1 is SGHVS and CDR2 is FQNEAQ. The CDR3: CASSRGTRTDTQYF. The CDR3 DNA reads TGTGCCAGCAGCAGGGGGACGCGCACAGATACGCAGTATTTT.

This clonotype appeared many times. CDR3: CASSEQRGNQPQHF. CDR3 sequence (DNA): TGTGCCAGCAGCGAGCAGAGGGGGAATCAGCCCCAGCATTTT. V gene TRBV7-2 combines with J gene TRBJ1-5; D is possibly TRBD1 (6 bases). Trimming shortened V by 5 bases and J by 4 bases, and 12 bases separated the two germline ends. This CDR3 has 14 residues. The germline CDR1 and CDR2 sequences are SGHTA and FQGNSA.

This clonotype appeared a few times. The chain recombines TRBV20-1 with TRBJ1-5, with a tentative D call TRBD1 (5 bases). The CDR3 runs to 13 residues. V dropped 6 bases and J dropped 8 bases, with 17 bases sitting between them. Germline CDR1 and CDR2: DFQATT and SNEGSKA (reference sequence). CDR3 DNA sequence: TGCAGTGCCCACACGGGGGTACACGAGCCCCAGCATTTT. It encodes CSAHTGVHEPQHF.

This clonotype was detected only a few times. The chain employs TRBV6-2 or TRBV6-3 and TRBJ2-7; D is possibly TRBD1 or TRBD2 (5 bases each). V lost 8 bases, J lost 5 bases, and 10 bases lay in between. In germline, CDR1 is MNHEY, CDR2 SVGEGT. CDR3 length equals 11 residues. The CDR3 region is CASSQEDEQYF. In DNA form, the CDR3 reads TGTGCCAGCTCACAGGAGGACGAGCAGTACTTC.

The sample holds many counts of this clonotype. The V call is TRBV4-1, the J call TRBJ1-3; no reliable D call. The V and J ends lost 0 bases and 0 bases respectively, with 9 bases between them. In germline, CDR1 is MGHRA, CDR2 YSYEKL. CDR3 length: 16 residues. The CDR3 protein is CASSQDRVSSGNTIYF. The CDR3 nucleotides read TGCGCCAGCAGCCAAGATCGCGTGAGCTCTGGAAACACCATATATTTT.

This clonotype was detected ten times or more. V is TRBV5-4 and J is TRBJ2-7; 7 bases line up with TRBD1. Germline V gene data show CDR1 as SGHNT and CDR2 as YYREEE (reference sequence). Trimming cost V 4 bases and J 3 bases; bases outside gene matches: 4. This CDR3 has 13 residues. The CDR3 bases are TGTGCCAGCAGCCCGAGACAGGGCTACGAGCAGTACTTC. This translates into CASSPRQGYEQYF.

This clonotype has ten or more counts. The chain joins TRBV4-1 to TRBJ2-2, with TRBD2 as a possible D gene (6 bases). Germline CDR1 and CDR2: MGHRA and YSYEKL. V lost 4 bases and J 4 bases, leaving 13 bases between the germline ends. This CDR3 comprises 15 residues. CDR3 in amino acids: CASSPVLGGTGELFF. The CDR3 DNA reads TGCGCCAGCAGCCCCGTATTGGGAGGCACCGGGGAGCTGTTTTTT.

This clonotype was detected many times. The rearrangement joins TRBV7-2 to TRBJ2-7; 7 nucleotides align to TRBD2. Looked up from germline, CDR1 is SGHTA and CDR2 is FQGNSA. CDR3 length: 14 residues. The V gene end was trimmed by 2 bases and the J gene end by 3 bases; junction bases not matched to a gene: 4. As DNA, the CDR3 is TGTGCCAGCAGCTTATCCTCGGGGGGCTACGAGCAGTACTTC. The encoded protein is CASSLSSGGYEQYF.

This clonotype appeared a few times. V is TRBV28 and J is TRBJ2-3, with D unclear. CDR3 size: 15 residues. The V end lost 2 bases, the J end lost 3 bases, and 12 bases lay between the germline ends. CDR1 and CDR2 (germline): MDHEN, SYDVKM. For the CDR3, the DNA is TGTGCCAGCAGTTTAGAAGCTACGAGTACAGATACGCAGTATTTT. This codes for CASSLEATSTDTQYF.

J is TRBJ2-7 and V is TRBV10-3; no definite D call. Deletions cut 6 bases from V and 2 bases from J, with 8 bases between. The CDR3 extends over 12 amino acids. CDR1 is ENHRY and CDR2 is SYGVKD in the germline V gene. The CDR3 DNA sequence: TGTGCCATCAGCCCGAAGGCCTACGAGCAGTACTTC. It is translated as CAISPKAYEQYF.

About this clonotype itself: A much larger clone lies a single base off, so this may be a read error. The genes are TRBV7-8 and TRBJ2-5; no firm D call. The CDR3 length is 13 residues. V was clipped by 6 bases and J by 2 bases, with 10 bases between them. Germline CDR1 and CDR2: SGHVS and FQNEAQ. For the CDR3, the DNA is TGTGCCAGCAGTTTCGAAGATCAAGAGACCCAGTACTTC. Translation gives CASSFEDQETQYF.

This clonotype was observed a few times. The genes are TRBV27 and TRBJ2-5, with a tentative D call TRBD2 (6 bases). Trimming left V 6 bases short and J 2 bases short, with 16 bases between. CDR3 length equals 15 residues. Per germline, CDR1 MNHEY and CDR2 SMNVEV (reference sequence). The CDR3 region has the DNA TGTGCCAGCAGCCCCGCCGGGACTGTACAAGAGACCCAGTACTTC. Translating gives CASSPAGTVQETQYF.

This clonotype has a count of ten or more. This chain connects TRBV7-2 to TRBJ2-1; 14 bases line up with TRBD2. The germline gives CDR1 SGHTA, CDR2 FQGNSA. Trimming removed 5 bases from V and 9 bases from J; junction bases left unmatched: 6. CDR3 length equals 15 residues. The CDR3 region has the DNA TGTGCCAGCAGCAGACTAGCGGGAGGGCCCGGTGAGCAGTTCTTC. Translation gives CASSRLAGGPGEQFF. Drawing the rest from reference TRBV7-2 and TRBJ2-1, the complete variable domain is GAGVSQSPSNKVTEKGKDVELRCDPISGHTALYWYRQSLGQGLEFLIYFQGNSAPDKSGLPSDRFSAERTGGSVSTLTIQRTQQEDSAVYLCASSRLAGGPGEQFFGPGTRLTVL.

The chain employs TRBV7-3 and TRBJ2-3; D is unresolved. The CDR3 is 13 amino acids. V was cut by 5 bases and J by 3 bases, with 9 bases left in between. From germline, CDR1 is SGHTA and CDR2 FQGTGA. Here the CDR3 reads CASSPRATDTQYF. Here the CDR3 DNA reads TGTGCCAGCAGCCCCCGAGCGACAGATACGCAGTATTTT.

This clonotype was observed at least ten times. J is TRBJ2-3 and V is TRBV12-3 or TRBV12-4; 13 bases fit TRBD2. Trimming took 5 bases from V and 5 from J; bases not matched to a gene: 4. This CDR3 is 15 amino acids long. Here the CDR3 DNA reads TGTGCCAGCAGTCAACTAGCGGGAGGGGGAGATACGCAGTATTTT. Residues: CASSQLAGGGDTQYF.

This clonotype was observed at least ten times. The chain uses TRBV12-3 or TRBV12-4 and TRBJ1-1; D not resolved. V lost 3 bases and J 8 bases, leaving 7 bases between the germline ends. This CDR3 is 11 amino acids long. The CDR3 region has the DNA TGTGCCAGCAGTTTTCCCCTGGAAGCTTTCTTT. Its protein product is CASSFPLEAFF.

The chain combines TRBV20-1 with TRBJ1-2; 8 bases fit TRBD1. This CDR3 region has 12 residues. Germline lookup yields CDR1 DFQATT and CDR2 SNEGSKA (reference sequence). The J segment lost 2 bases and the V segment lost 6 bases, leaving 2 bases of the junction unmatched. CDR3 in DNA: TGCAGTGCCCGACAGGGGAACTATGGCTACACCTTC. Encoded protein: CSARQGNYGYTF.

For this clonotype: Germline is not matched at one junction end, which may reflect a read error. This chain links TRBV25-1 with TRBJ1-1; no clear D. The CDR3 has 19 amino acids. Germline-derived CDR1 and CDR2 are MGHDK and SYGVNS. The CDR3, as DNA: TGTTCCAGCAGTGAGTCCCCCTGGAACCGCACTATCATGAACACTGAAGCTTTCTTT. As protein: CSSSESPWNRTIMNTEAFF.

This clonotype was recorded at least ten times. This sequence joins TRBV25-1 and TRBJ1-5; 8 nucleotides match TRBD1. CDR1 MGHDK and CDR2 SYGVNS come from the germline V gene. The CDR3 runs to 18 residues. V dropped 3 bases and J dropped 0; count of bases not matched to a gene: 10. In nucleotides, the CDR3 is TGTGCCAGCAGTGATGGACAGGGAGAGGGGTATAGCAATCAGCCCCAGCATTTT. Protein product: CASSDGQGEGYSNQPQHF.

This clonotype has more than one count but fewer than ten. This chain joins TRBV7-2 and TRBJ2-6; D call uncertain. This CDR3 spans 15 amino acids. Germline CDR1 and CDR2: SGHTA and FQGNSA. Deletions cut 2 bases from V and 4 bases from J, with 9 bases between. The CDR3 here is CASSLFPAGANVLTF. The CDR3 bases are TGTGCCAGCAGCTTATTTCCGGCGGGGGCCAACGTCCTGACTTTC.

This clonotype was recorded a few times. The chain is built from TRBV20-1 and TRBJ2-5, with a possible D match to TRBD2 (6 bases). CDR1 DFQATT and CDR2 SNEGSKA come from the germline V gene (reference sequence). Between the trimmed V and J ends, which lost 4 bases and 1 base, there was a span of 10 bases. There are 13 residues in the CDR3. This chain's CDR3 is CSAKRGSQETQYF. Written as DNA, the CDR3 is TGCAGTGCTAAACGGGGGAGCCAAGAGACCCAGTACTTC.

The chain has TRBV7-6 and TRBJ2-1, with TRBD2 identical over 9 bases. In germline, CDR1 is SGHVS, CDR2 FNYEAQ. There are 16 residues in the CDR3. After removal of 6 bases from V and 7 bases from J, the junction contained 13 bases not matched to a gene. The CDR3 DNA sequence: TGTGCCAGCAGTTCCCCAGCGGGAGGCCAGAGGAATGAGCAGTTCTTC. Translating it yields CASSSPAGGQRNEQFF.